A selection of T cell receptor beta chains follows, all from one sample in a study of blood T cell repertoires in COVID-19. Profiled with immunoSEQ multiplex PCR; TCRdb holds only in-frame clones, not every one. Of 50,000 to 75,000 clones in the sample, nearly 90% were seen once. Specimen: peripheral blood. These receptors were collected from a man aged 55 to 70 with acute or convalescent COVID-19. The CDR3 runs from the conserved cysteine through the conserved F or W. A D gene is named only where the DNA matches it firmly. Clone size is given for some rows only: seen once, a few or many times, or a class if the clone is expanded.

V: TRBV2
size: .
D: .
J: TRBJ2-2
CDR3: CASSEKLLSTGELFF
DNA: TGTGCCAGCAGTGAGAAGTTACTGAGCACCGGGGAGCTGTTTTTT

V: TRBV13
size: .
D: .
J: TRBJ1-6
CDR3: CASSLGSGNNSPLHF
DNA: TGTGCCAGCAGCTTAGGCTCAGGGAACAATTCACCCCTCCACTTT

V: TRBV19
size: .
D: .
J: TRBJ1-5
CDR3: CASRGSYQPQHF
DNA: TGTGCCAGTCGGGGGAGCTATCAGCCCCAGCATTTT

V: TRBV3-1/TRBV3-2
size: once
D: .
J: TRBJ2-2
CDR3: CASSQDRLTGNTGELFF
DNA: TGTGCCAGCAGCCAAGATAGACTGACCGGGAACACCGGGGAGCTGTTTTTT

V: TRBV7-2
size: .
D: .
J: TRBJ1-6
CDR3: CASSPEGGGHSPLHF
DNA: TGTGCCAGCAGCCCCGAGGGAGGTGGTCATTCACCCCTCCACTTT

V: TRBV7-2
size: .
D: .
J: TRBJ2-2
CDR3: CASSFDSTGELFF
DNA: TGTGCCAGCAGCTTTGATAGCACCGGGGAGCTGTTTTTT

V: TRBV18
size: .
D: .
J: TRBJ1-5
CDR3: CASSFSQNSNQPQHF
DNA: TGTGCCAGCTCATTTTCGCAGAATAGCAATCAGCCCCAGCATTTT

V: TRBV7-9
size: .
D: .
J: TRBJ2-1
CDR3: CASSSRLPSYNEQFF
DNA: TGTGCCAGCAGCTCCCGACTACCTTCCTACAATGAGCAGTTCTTC

V: TRBV5-1
size: .
D: TRBD1
J: TRBJ1-1
CDR3: CASGLPGQANTEAFF
DNA: TGCGCCAGCGGGTTACCGGGACAGGCGAACACTGAAGCTTTCTTT

V: TRBV24-1
size: .
D: TRBD1
J: TRBJ2-3
CDR3: CATSDDRDSSTDTQYF
DNA: TGTGCCACCAGTGACGACCGGGACAGCAGCACAGATACGCAGTATTTT

V: TRBV5-1
size: .
D: TRBD2
J: TRBJ2-7
CDR3: CASSFSLAGIHEQYF
DNA: TGCGCCAGCAGCTTTTCACTAGCGGGGATCCACGAGCAGTACTTC

V: TRBV5-1
size: .
D: .
J: TRBJ2-5
CDR3: CASSSWGRQETQYF
DNA: TGCGCCAGCAGCTCGTGGGGGCGACAAGAGACCCAGTACTTC